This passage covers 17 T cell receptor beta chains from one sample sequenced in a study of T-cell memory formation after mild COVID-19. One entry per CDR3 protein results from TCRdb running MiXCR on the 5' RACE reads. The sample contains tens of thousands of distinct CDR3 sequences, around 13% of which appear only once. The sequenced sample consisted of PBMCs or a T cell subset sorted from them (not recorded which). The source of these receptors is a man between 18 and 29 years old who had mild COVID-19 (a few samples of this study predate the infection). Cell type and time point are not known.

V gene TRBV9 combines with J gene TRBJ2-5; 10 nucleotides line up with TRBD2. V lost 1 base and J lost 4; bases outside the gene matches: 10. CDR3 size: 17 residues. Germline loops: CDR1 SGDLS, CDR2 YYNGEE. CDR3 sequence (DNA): TGTGCCAGCAGCGTAACCTCGGGGCTAGCGGGGGCAGAGACCCAGTACTTC. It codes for CASSVTSGLAGAETQYF.

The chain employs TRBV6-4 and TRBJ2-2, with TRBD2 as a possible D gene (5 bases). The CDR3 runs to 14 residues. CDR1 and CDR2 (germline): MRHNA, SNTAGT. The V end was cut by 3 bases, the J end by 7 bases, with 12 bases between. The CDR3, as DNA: TGTGCCAGCAGTGAGTGGGCTAGCCACGGGGAGCTGTTTTTT. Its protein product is CASSEWASHGELFF.

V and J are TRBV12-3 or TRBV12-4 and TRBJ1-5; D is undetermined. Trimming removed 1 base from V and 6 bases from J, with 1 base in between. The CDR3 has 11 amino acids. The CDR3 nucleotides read TGTGCCAGCAGTTTAGGTCAGCCCCAGCATTTT. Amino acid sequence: CASSLGQPQHF.

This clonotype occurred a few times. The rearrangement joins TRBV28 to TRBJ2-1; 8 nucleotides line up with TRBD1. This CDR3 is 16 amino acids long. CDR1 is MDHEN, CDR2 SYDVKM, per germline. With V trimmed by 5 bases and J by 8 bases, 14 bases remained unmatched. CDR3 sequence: CASSQTRGTGSDEQFF. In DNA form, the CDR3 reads TGTGCCAGCAGTCAGACCCGGGGGACAGGTTCCGATGAGCAGTTCTTC.

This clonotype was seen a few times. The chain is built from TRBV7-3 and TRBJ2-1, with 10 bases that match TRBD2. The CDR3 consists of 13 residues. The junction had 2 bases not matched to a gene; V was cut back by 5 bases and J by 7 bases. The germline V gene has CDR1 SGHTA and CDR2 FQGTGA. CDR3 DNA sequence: TGTGCCAGCAGCGGACTAGCGGTTAATGAGCAGTTCTTC. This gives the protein CASSGLAVNEQFF.

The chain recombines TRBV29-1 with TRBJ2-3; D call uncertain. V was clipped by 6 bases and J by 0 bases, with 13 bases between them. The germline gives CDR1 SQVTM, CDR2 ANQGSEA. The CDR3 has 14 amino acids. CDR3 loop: CSVDADDSTDTQYF. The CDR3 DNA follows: TGCAGCGTAGACGCCGACGACAGCACAGATACGCAGTATTTT.

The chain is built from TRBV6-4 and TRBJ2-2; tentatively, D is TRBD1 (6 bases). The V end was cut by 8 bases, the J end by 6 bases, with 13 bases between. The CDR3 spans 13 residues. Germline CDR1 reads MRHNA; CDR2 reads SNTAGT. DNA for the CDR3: TGTGCCAGCGTGGCAGGGGACCCCGGGGAGCTGTTTTTT. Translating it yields CASVAGDPGELFF.

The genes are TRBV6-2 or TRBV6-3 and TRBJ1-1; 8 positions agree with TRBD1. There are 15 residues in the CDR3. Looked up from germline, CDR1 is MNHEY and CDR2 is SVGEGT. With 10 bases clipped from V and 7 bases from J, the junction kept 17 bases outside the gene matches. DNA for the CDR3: TGTGCCACCGAAAACCCATCCAGGGGGCGGATTGAAGCTTTCTTT. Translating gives CATENPSRGRIEAFF.

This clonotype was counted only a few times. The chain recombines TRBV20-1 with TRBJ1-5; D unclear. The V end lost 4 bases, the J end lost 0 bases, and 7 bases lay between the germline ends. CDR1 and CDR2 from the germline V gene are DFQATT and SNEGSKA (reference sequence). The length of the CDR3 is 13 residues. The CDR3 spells CSATLYSNQPQHF. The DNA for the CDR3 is TGCAGTGCTACACTGTATAGCAATCAGCCCCAGCATTTT.

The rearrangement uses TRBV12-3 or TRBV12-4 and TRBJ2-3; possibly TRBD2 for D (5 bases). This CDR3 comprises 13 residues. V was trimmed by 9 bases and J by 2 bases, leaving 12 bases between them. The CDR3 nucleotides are TGTGCCAGTCAGGAGGAGGTCACAGATACGCAGTATTTT. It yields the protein CASQEEVTDTQYF.

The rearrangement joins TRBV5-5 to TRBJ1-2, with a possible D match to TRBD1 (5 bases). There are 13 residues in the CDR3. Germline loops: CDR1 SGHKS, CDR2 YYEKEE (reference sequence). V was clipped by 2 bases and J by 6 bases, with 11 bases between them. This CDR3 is CASSFTGWDGYTF. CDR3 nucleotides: TGTGCCAGCAGCTTTACAGGCTGGGATGGCTACACCTTC.

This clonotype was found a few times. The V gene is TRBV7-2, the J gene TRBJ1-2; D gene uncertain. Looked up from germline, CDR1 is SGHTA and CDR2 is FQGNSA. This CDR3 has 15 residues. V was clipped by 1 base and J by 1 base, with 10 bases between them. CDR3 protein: CASSLDLTRNYGYTF. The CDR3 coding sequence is TGTGCCAGCAGCTTAGACCTGACACGTAACTATGGCTACACCTTC.

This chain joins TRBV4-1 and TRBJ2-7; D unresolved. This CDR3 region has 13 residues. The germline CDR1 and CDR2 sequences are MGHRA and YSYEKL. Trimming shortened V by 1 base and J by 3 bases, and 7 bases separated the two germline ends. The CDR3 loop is CASSQADGYEQYF. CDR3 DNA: TGCGCCAGCAGCCAAGCGGACGGCTACGAGCAGTACTTC.

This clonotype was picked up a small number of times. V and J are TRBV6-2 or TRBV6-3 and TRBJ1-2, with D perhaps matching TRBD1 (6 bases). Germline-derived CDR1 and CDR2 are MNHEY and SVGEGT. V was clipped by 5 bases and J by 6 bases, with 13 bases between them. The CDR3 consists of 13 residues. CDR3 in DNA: TGTGCCAGCAGTCAGGGGTCGATCGATGGCTACACCTTC. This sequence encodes CASSQGSIDGYTF.

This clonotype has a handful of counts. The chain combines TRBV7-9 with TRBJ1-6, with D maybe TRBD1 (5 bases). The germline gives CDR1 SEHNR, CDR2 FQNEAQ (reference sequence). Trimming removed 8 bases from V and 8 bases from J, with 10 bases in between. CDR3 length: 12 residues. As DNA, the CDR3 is TGTGCCAGCCAACAGGAGTATTCACCCCTCCACTTT. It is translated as CASQQEYSPLHF.

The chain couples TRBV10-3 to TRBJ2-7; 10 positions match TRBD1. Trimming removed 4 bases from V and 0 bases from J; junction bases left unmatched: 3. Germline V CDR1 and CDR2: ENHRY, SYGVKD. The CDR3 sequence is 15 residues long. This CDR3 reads CAISVGDRGSYEQYF. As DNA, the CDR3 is TGTGCCATCAGTGTTGGGGACAGGGGCTCCTACGAGCAGTACTTC.

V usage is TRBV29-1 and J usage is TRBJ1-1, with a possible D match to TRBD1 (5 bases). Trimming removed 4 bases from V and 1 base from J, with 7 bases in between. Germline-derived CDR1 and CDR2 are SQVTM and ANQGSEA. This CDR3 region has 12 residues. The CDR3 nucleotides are TGCAGCGTTGTTGGGGGGAACACTGAAGCTTTCTTT. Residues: CSVVGGNTEAFF.